These 2 T cell receptor beta chains were all obtained from the same sample, sequenced in a study of OX40 agonist ivuxolimab in advanced cancers. Clones were read by immunoSEQ multiplex PCR, and TCRdb kept only the in-frame ones, dropping some. The data show about 120,000 clones, 75% to 90% seen once. The specimen comprised CD4+ or CD8+ T cells sorted from blood, sampled in a trial of the OX40 agonist ivuxolimab. All receptors derive from an adult with an advanced solid tumor such as melanoma, head and neck, liver or kidney cancer.

The chain employs TRBV5-6 and TRBJ2-5, with a weak D call TRBD1 (5 bases). Germline assignment: CDR1 SGHDT and CDR2 YYEEEE. The ends were cut back, 4 bases at V and 3 bases at J, with 13 bases in the middle. The CDR3 has 14 residues. For the CDR3, the DNA is TGTGCCAGCAGCCAAGGAGTGGACAAAGAGACCCAGTACTTC. Translated: CASSQGVDKETQYF.

This chain links TRBV10-3 with TRBJ2-1; D is undetermined. V lost 6 bases to trimming and J lost 3 bases, with 9 bases between them. Germline assignment: CDR1 ENHRY and CDR2 SYGVKD. The CDR3 extends over 13 amino acids. The CDR3 is CAIRGMGYNEQFF. In DNA, the CDR3 is TGTGCCATCAGGGGTATGGGCTACAATGAGCAGTTCTTC.